This entry is about one TCR beta chain. Its target is not known. These data belong to a study of cytomegalovirus exposure and HLA in healthy donors. TCRdb's copy holds only in-frame clones and misses some; the assay was immunoSEQ multiplex PCR. The data contain over 250,000 clones, around 85% of them seen just once; the ten biggest clones take up approximately 1%. The V end lost 5 bases, the J end lost 2 bases, and 12 bases lay between the germline ends. Germline values: CDR1 SGHVS, CDR2 FQNEAQ. CDR3 length: 15 residues. Regarding the study as a whole: Many donors shared some public TCRs, even though most TCR sequences were rare.

The TCR comes from a woman aged 18-29 years in good health and CMV-seronegative. Sample: PBMCs. This chain joins TRBV7-8 and TRBJ2-2, with D possibly matching TRBD1 (5 bases). The CDR3 DNA is TGTGCCAGCAGCCCCACAGGATTAAACACCGGGGAGCTGTTTTTT. Translation gives CASSPTGLNTGELFF.